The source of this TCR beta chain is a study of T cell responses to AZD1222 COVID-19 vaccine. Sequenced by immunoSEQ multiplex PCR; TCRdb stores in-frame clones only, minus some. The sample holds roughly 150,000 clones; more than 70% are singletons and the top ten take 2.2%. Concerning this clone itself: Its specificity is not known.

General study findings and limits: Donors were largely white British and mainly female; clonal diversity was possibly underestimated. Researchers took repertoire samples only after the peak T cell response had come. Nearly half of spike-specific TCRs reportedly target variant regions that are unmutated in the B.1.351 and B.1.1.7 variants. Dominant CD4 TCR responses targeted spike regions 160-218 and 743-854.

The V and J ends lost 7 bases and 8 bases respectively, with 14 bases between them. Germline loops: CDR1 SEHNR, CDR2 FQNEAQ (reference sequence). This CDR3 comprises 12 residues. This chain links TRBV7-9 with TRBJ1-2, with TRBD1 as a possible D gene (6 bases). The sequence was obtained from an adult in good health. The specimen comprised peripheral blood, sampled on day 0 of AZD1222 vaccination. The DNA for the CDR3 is TGTGCCAGCACCGAACAGGGAAGCGGCTACACCTTC. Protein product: CASTEQGSGYTF.